This is a list of T cell receptor beta chains from one sample in a study of beta chain features in type 1 diabetes. TCRdb's copy holds only in-frame clones and misses some; the assay was immunoSEQ multiplex PCR. Here the sample spans some 900,000 clones, about 17% being singletons. Sequencing was done on a sample of naive CD4+ T cells from blood. The source is a woman between 18 and 29 years old in good health. Both conserved end residues are part of each CDR3. Fields, in order: CDR3 DNA, CDR3 protein, D gene, clone size, J gene, V gene. A D gene is named only where the DNA matches it firmly. A clone size is listed for some rows: how often the clone was seen (once, few, many), or a class if it is expanded.

TGTGCCAGCAACACAGGGGACCGACTTGGCTATGGCTACACCTTC CASNTGDRLGYGYTF TRBD1 NA TRBJ1-2 TRBV5-4
TGTGCCAGCAGCGCTGGGACTAGCGCAACCTACGAGCAGTACTTC CASSAGTSATYEQYF TRBD2 few TRBJ2-7 TRBV9
TGTGCCAGTAGGACGGGACAGATACACGGGGAGCTGTTTTTT CASRTGQIHGELFF TRBD1 many TRBJ2-2 TRBV19
TGTGCCAGCAGCACCCTAGCGGGAGGGGAGACCCAGTACTTC CASSTLAGGETQYF TRBD2 NA TRBJ2-5 TRBV7-2
TGTGCCACACAGCGGGAGCGTCACCGAGATACGCAGTATTTT CATQRERHRDTQYF TRBD2 NA TRBJ2-3 TRBV6-6
TGTGCCAGCAGCTTAGCGAGCCAGGGGCGCACTGAAGCTTTCTTT CASSLASQGRTEAFF NA NA TRBJ1-1 TRBV7-8
TGTGCCAGCTCACAGGTTCGAAGCGCCGAAACCTATACAGATACGCAGTATTTT CASSQVRSAETYTDTQYF NA NA TRBJ2-3 TRBV18
TGTGCCAGCAGCGTAGGTTGGCGGGAGGGCGGGAATGAGCAGTTCTTC CASSVGWREGGNEQFF TRBD2 NA TRBJ2-1 TRBV9
TGCGCCAGCAGCTTCCCGGGCCAAGAGACCCAGTACTTC CASSFPGQETQYF NA few TRBJ2-5 TRBV5-1
TGTGCCAGCTCACCGGGGAGAGCGGAGGAAAAACTGTTTTTT CASSPGRAEEKLFF NA few TRBJ1-4 TRBV18
TGCGCCAGCAGCACACAGGGCTCTGGGGCCAACGTCCTGACTTTC CASSTQGSGANVLTF NA few TRBJ2-6 TRBV5-1
TGTGCCAGCAGTTACTCGATTGGAACAGGGAACACTGAAGCTTTCTTT CASSYSIGTGNTEAFF NA few TRBJ1-1 TRBV6-5
TGCGCCAGCAGCCAAGATCTGGGCAGCGTTGAAGCTTTCTTT CASSQDLGSVEAFF NA few TRBJ1-1 TRBV4-3
TGTGCCAGCTCACCAAGTGCCGGGGGGCTTAATGAAAAACTGTTTTTT CASSPSAGGLNEKLFF NA few TRBJ1-4 TRBV18
TGTGCCAGCAGCCTATCCCCCGGCGGGAGGGCGTACACCGGGGAGCTGTTTTTT CASSLSPGGRAYTGELFF TRBD2 few TRBJ2-2 TRBV7-2
TGTGCCAGCAGCCAAATGGGGGGAACAGCTAACTATGGCTACACCTTC CASSQMGGTANYGYTF NA NA TRBJ1-2 TRBV9
TGTGCCAGCGACGGGAGCCCGACCTACGAGCAGTACTTC CASDGSPTYEQYF NA NA TRBJ2-7 TRBV28